Presented here are 26 T cell receptor beta chains from one specimen sequenced in a study of regulatory T cells in long-lasting Graves disease. The authors built TCR beta libraries using iRepertoire HTBI primers and Arm-PCR of CDR3 regions. One entry per CDR3 protein, called by TCRdb with MiXCR from the multiplex PCR reads. This sample has 350,000 to 450,000 distinct CDR3 sequences; about 15% occur once, and the top ten carry 16%. Time point reported: newly diagnosed GD, antithyroid drugs for less than 3 months. There was RNA extracted from PBMCs, and the TCR library was made from it. The data were also submitted as part of a second study, on T cells in Graves' hyperthyroidism and ophthalmopathy.

Specimen: peripheral blood mononuclear cells (PBMCs), collected at new diagnosis, from a patient treated with antithyroid drugs. The receptors were gathered from a woman in her 30s with Graves disease.

CDR3 bases: TGTGCCAGCAGTGACCAAGCGGGCAGGGTCTACGAGCAGTACTTC. It specifies CASSDQAGRVYEQYF. J is TRBJ2-7 and V is TRBV6-2 or TRBV6-3; D is perhaps TRBD2 (6 bases). The CDR3 sequence is 15 residues long. Trimming removed 5 bases at V and 3 bases at J, with 17 bases between. CDR1 and CDR2 from the germline V gene are MNHEY and SVGEGT.

A few counts support this clonotype. The chain uses TRBV27 and TRBJ2-3, with TRBD2 matching 8 bases. The J call may be mistaken, given a closer DNA end match to TRBJ2-5. The CDR3 is made up of 17 amino acids. Germline lookup yields CDR1 MNHEY and CDR2 SMNVEV (reference sequence). The CDR3 loop reads CASTSYEGAPGGVTQYF. CDR3 sequence (DNA): TGTGCCAGCACCTCCTACGAAGGGGCGCCCGGGGGGGTGACCCAGTACTTC.

This clonotype was counted ten times or more. CDR3: CASSFGLPRETQYF. The CDR3 DNA reads TGCGCCAGCAGCTTCGGACTCCCGCGGGAGACCCAGTACTTC. The chain couples TRBV5-1 to TRBJ2-5, with D tentatively TRBD2 (5 bases). Trimming left V 2 bases short and J 5 bases short, with 13 bases between. This CDR3 comprises 14 residues. Germline V gene lookup returns CDR1 SGHRS and CDR2 YFSETQ.

This clonotype was detected ten times or more. This chain uses TRBV7-3 with TRBJ2-5, with D possibly matching TRBD2 (6 bases). Germline V gene sequence: CDR1 SGHTA, CDR2 FQGTGA. V lost 2 bases and J lost 2, with 18 bases in between. The CDR3 loop spans 17 amino acids. The CDR3: CASSLRPGGGGQETQYF. Written as DNA, the CDR3 is TGTGCCAGCAGCTTACGTCCCGGAGGTGGGGGGCAAGAGACCCAGTACTTC.

This clonotype was picked up many times. The chain couples TRBV30 to TRBJ2-7; D remains unclear. V lost 2 bases and J 9 bases, leaving 11 bases between the germline ends. Germline loops: CDR1 GTSNPN, CDR2 SVGIG (reference sequence). The CDR3 has 11 amino acids. CDR3 DNA: TGTGCCTGGAGTTTAGGGTCGGGGCAGTACTTC. Amino acid sequence: CAWSLGSGQYF.

This clonotype was observed many times. V and J are TRBV24-1 and TRBJ2-3, with D possibly matching TRBD1 (5 bases). Germline CDR1 reads KGHDR; CDR2 reads SFDVKD. CDR3 length equals 15 residues. V dropped 6 bases and J dropped 0 bases, with 12 bases sitting between them. The DNA for the CDR3 is TGTGCCACCAGTTTTGGGCAGGGAAGCACAGATACGCAGTATTTT. Translation gives CATSFGQGSTDTQYF.

This clonotype was seen only a few times. This chain joins TRBV28 and TRBJ2-7; D is unresolved. The V and J ends lost 2 bases and 3 bases respectively, with 8 bases between them. This CDR3 is built from 13 residues. Germline assignment: CDR1 MDHEN and CDR2 SYDVKM. CDR3 region: CASSLHLSYEQYF. The DNA for the CDR3 is TGTGCCAGCAGTTTACATCTGAGCTACGAGCAGTACTTC. Together with reference TRBV28 and TRBJ2-7, the CDR3 gives the full variable domain: DVKVTQSSRYLVKRTGEKVFLECVQDMDHENMFWYRQDPGLGLRLIYFSYDVKMKEKGDIPEGYSVSREKKERFSLILESASTNQTSMYLCASSLHLSYEQYFGPGTRLTVT.

The sample holds a few counts of this clonotype. The CDR3 bases are TGTGCCAGCAGCCCCTATGGGAGGGGAACAAGCTATGAGCAGTTCTTC. Its translation: CASSPYGRGTSYEQFF. The V and J genes are TRBV3-1 and TRBJ2-1, with TRBD2 identical over 7 bases. The trim removed 4 bases at V and 8 bases at J, leaving 14 bases unmatched. Germline V gene lookup returns CDR1 LGHDT and CDR2 YNNKEL (reference sequence). The CDR3 sequence is 16 residues long.

The chain carries TRBV7-9 and TRBJ2-3; D tentatively reads TRBD1 or TRBD2 (5 bases each). Germline CDR1 reads SEHNR; CDR2 reads FQNEAQ (reference sequence). The CDR3 totals 15 residues. The V and J ends lost 1 base and 4 bases respectively, with 12 bases between them. DNA of the CDR3: TGTGCCAGCAGCTTAGTCAGTCGGGACGCAGATACGCAGTATTTT. Translation: CASSLVSRDADTQYF.

This rearrangement joins TRBV12-3 or TRBV12-4 to TRBJ2-7; a weak D match, TRBD1 (6 bases). The CDR3 sequence is 12 residues long. V was pared by 4 bases and J by 7 bases, with 11 bases between. CDR3 nucleotides: TGTGCCAGCAGTTCAGGGGCGCGGGAGCAGTACTTC. It yields the protein CASSSGAREQYF.

The chain employs TRBV7-9 and TRBJ2-1; 12 bases map to TRBD2. Germline V gene sequence: CDR1 SEHNR, CDR2 FQNEAQ (reference sequence). CDR3 length equals 19 residues. The V segment lost 2 bases and the J segment 2 bases; nucleotides outside the gene matches: 10. CDR3 residues: CASSLRLAGEGHTYNEQFF. DNA of the CDR3: TGTGCCAGCAGCTTAAGACTAGCGGGAGAGGGGCATACCTACAATGAGCAGTTCTTC.

This clonotype has ten or more counts. The chain employs TRBV20-1 and TRBJ2-1, with D uncertain. The germline gives CDR1 DFQATT, CDR2 SNEGSKA (reference sequence). The CDR3 extends over 13 amino acids. Trimming stripped 3 bases from V and 0 bases from J, with 6 bases between. The CDR3 loop reads CSARGVSYNEQFF. The CDR3 nucleotides read TGCAGTGCTAGGGGCGTCTCCTACAATGAGCAGTTCTTC.

The rearrangement uses TRBV6-5 and TRBJ1-5; D is ambiguous. The CDR3 consists of 17 residues. The V end lost 4 bases, the J end lost 0 bases, and 16 bases lay between the germline ends. Germline lookup yields CDR1 MNHEY and CDR2 SVGAGI. CDR3 nucleotide sequence: TGTGCCAGCAGTTCCGCCACAGAGTCTTATAGCAATCAGCCCCAGCATTTT. Amino acids: CASSSATESYSNQPQHF.

The chain links TRBV13 to TRBJ2-7; 14 nucleotides match TRBD2. The trim removed 4 bases at V and 6 bases at J, leaving 23 bases unmatched. CDR1 and CDR2 (germline): PRHDT, FYEKMQ (reference sequence). CDR3 length: 21 amino acids. CDR3 amino acids: CASSSRVGKTSGRAWGGEQYF. CDR3 DNA: TGTGCCAGCAGCTCTAGGGTCGGAAAGACTAGCGGGAGGGCCTGGGGTGGCGAGCAGTACTTC.

This clonotype was seen ten or more times. This chain uses TRBV9 with TRBJ1-1; D is perhaps TRBD1 (5 bases). Germline loops: CDR1 SGDLS, CDR2 YYNGEE. The V end was cut by 3 bases, the J end by 4 bases, with 13 bases between. There are 14 residues in the CDR3. The CDR3 spells CASSGRDTGTEAFF. CDR3 nucleotide sequence: TGTGCCAGCAGCGGGAGAGATACAGGCACTGAAGCTTTCTTT. The variable domain in full, completed from reference TRBV9 and TRBJ1-1, reads DSGVTQTPKHLITATGQRVTLRCSPRSGDLSVYWYQQSLDQGLQFLIQYYNGEERAKGNILERFSAQQFPDLHSELNLSSLELGDSALYFCASSGRDTGTEAFFGQGTRLTVV.

As concerns this clonotype: The CDR3 ends on some other residue instead of the conserved phenylalanine or tryptophan, so this is likely a read error. The chain is built from TRBV20-1 and TRBJ2-5, with 7 bases lining up with TRBD1. The trim removed 6 bases at V and 4 bases at J, leaving 5 bases unmatched. CDR1 is DFQATT, CDR2 SNEGSKA, per germline (reference sequence). The CDR3 length is 12 residues. The CDR3: CSAPGQTETQYV. CDR3 nucleotides: TGCAGTGCCCCGGGACAGACAGAGACCCAGTACGTC.

This clonotype has just a few counts. The V call is TRBV4-2, the J call TRBJ2-7; tentative D call: TRBD2 (6 bases). The CDR3 contains 15 residues. With 2 bases removed from V and 2 bases from J, the gap between germline ends came to 13 bases. CDR1 and CDR2 from the germline V gene are LGHNA and YNFKEQ. The CDR3 DNA is TGTGCCAGCAGCCAATCGTCTAGCGCTACCTACGAGCAGTACTTC. The encoded protein is CASSQSSSATYEQYF.

This clonotype appeared many times. This chain links TRBV6-2 or TRBV6-3 with TRBJ1-1, with D possibly TRBD1 on 6 matching bases. CDR1 is MNHEY and CDR2 is SVGEGT in the germline V gene. The V end was cut by 5 bases, the J end by 4 bases, with 20 bases between. The CDR3 runs to 16 residues. CDR3 in amino acids: CASSHTLTGRVTEAFF. In nucleotides, the CDR3 is TGTGCCAGCAGTCATACCCTTACAGGGAGGGTCACTGAAGCTTTCTTT.

The chain links TRBV12-3 or TRBV12-4 to TRBJ2-6; D unclear. V was cut by 6 bases and J by 3 bases, with 15 bases left in between. This CDR3 spans 16 amino acids. The CDR3 DNA reads TGTGCCAGCAGCCCCCCCCCTTGGAGTGGGGCCAACGTCCTGACTTTC. Its translation is CASSPPPWSGANVLTF.

In its sample, this clonotype was seen many times. The rearrangement joins TRBV2 to TRBJ1-5, with 8 bases lining up with TRBD1. V lost 7 bases and J lost 7; bases outside the gene matches: 9. Germline assignment: CDR1 SNHLY and CDR2 FYNNEI. The CDR3 totals 14 residues. CDR3 nucleotide sequence: TGTGCCAGCAACGTGGACAGGGCGGGACAGCCCCAGCATTTT. Its translation is CASNVDRAGQPQHF. Complete variable domain (other parts from reference TRBV2 and TRBJ1-5): EPEVTQTPSHQVTQMGQEVILRCVPISNHLYFYWYRQILGQKVEFLVSFYNNEISEKSEIFDDQFSVERPDGSNFTLKIRSTKLEDSAMYFCASNVDRAGQPQHFGDGTRLSIL.

In this sample, this clonotype turned up many times. V and J are TRBV12-3 or TRBV12-4 and TRBJ1-2; D is possibly TRBD1 (5 bases). V lost 2 bases to trimming and J lost 8 bases, with 12 bases between them. The CDR3 consists of 13 residues. CDR3 DNA: TGTGCCAGCAGTTTATCAGGGCCCATGGGCTACACCTTC. Its translation is CASSLSGPMGYTF.

This clonotype showed up just a few times. This chain links TRBV5-1 with TRBJ2-2; D tentatively reads TRBD1 or TRBD2 (6 bases each). CDR1 SGHRS and CDR2 YFSETQ come from the germline V gene. Trimming removed 4 bases at V and 0 bases at J, with 13 bases between. CDR3 length: 16 residues. The CDR3 nucleotides are TGCGCCAGCAGCCCTTCGGGGGCGTCGAACACCGGGGAGCTGTTTTTT. This gives the protein CASSPSGASNTGELFF.

At least ten counts were recorded for this clonotype. The gene calls are TRBV24-1 and TRBJ2-3, with D unresolved. CDR3 size: 12 residues. Trimming removed 9 bases at V and 0 bases at J, with 6 bases between. The V gene's germline CDR1 is KGHDR and CDR2 SFDVKD. Here the CDR3 reads CATGWSTDTQYF. The CDR3 DNA reads as TGTGCCACCGGGTGGAGCACAGATACGCAGTATTTT.

This clonotype has ten or more counts. The CDR3 DNA reads TGTGCCAGCAGCGCCCGCCAACTAGCGGGAGGCCGGGGAGAGACCCAGTACTTC. Its protein is CASSARQLAGGRGETQYF. The chain is built from TRBV7-9 and TRBJ2-5; TRBD2 matches at 12 bases. Germline V gene sequence: CDR1 SEHNR, CDR2 FQNEAQ (reference sequence). V dropped 5 bases and J dropped 4; count of bases not matched to a gene: 14. The CDR3 totals 18 residues.

This chain uses TRBV27 with TRBJ2-7; possibly TRBD1 for D (6 bases). V gave up 4 bases and J gave up 8 bases, with 18 bases separating them. The germline gives CDR1 MNHEY, CDR2 SMNVEV (reference sequence). There are 14 residues in the CDR3. This CDR3 is CASSSGAHLGKQYF. The CDR3 DNA is TGTGCCAGCAGTTCAGGGGCCCACCTCGGTAAGCAGTACTTC.

This clonotype was recorded a few times. The chain uses TRBV20-1 and TRBJ1-2; the match to TRBD1 covers 9 bases. The CDR3 loop spans 14 amino acids. Germline V gene data show CDR1 as DFQATT and CDR2 as SNEGSKA (reference sequence). V dropped 5 bases and J dropped 6; count of bases not matched to a gene: 10. CDR3 in amino acids: CSAQQSDRGHGYTF. The CDR3 DNA sequence: TGCAGTGCTCAGCAATCGGACAGGGGACATGGCTACACCTTC.